This TCR beta chain emerged from a study of Graves' ophthalmopathy and Graves' hyperthyroidism. TCR beta CDR3 amplification used RNA transcripts. The authors performed first-round RT-PCR with HTBI primers and then a second-round multiplex PCR. TCRdb recomputed calls from the multiplex PCR reads with MiXCR, one row per CDR3 protein. The sample consists of under 350,000 distinct CDR3 sequences, around a sixth of them appearing once. Ten or more counts support this clonotype. The antigen is undetermined. Study conclusions and caveats: Classification of ophthalmopathy versus stable hyperthyroidism by a 13-signature model yielded around 88% sensitivity and approximately 79% specificity.

The material sequenced was peripheral blood. The sequence derives from an adult man with Graves' ophthalmopathy.

CDR3 amino acids: CASSPLGRGGKETQYF. CDR3 DNA: TGTGCCAGCAGTCCCCTTGGTCGGGGGGGGAAAGAGACCCAGTACTTC. V is TRBV28 and J is TRBJ2-5, with 8 bases identical to TRBD2. Trimming took 5 bases from V and 3 from J; bases not matched to a gene: 11. Germline-derived CDR1 and CDR2 are MDHEN and SYDVKM. CDR3 length: 16 amino acids. The full variable domain, completed using reference TRBV28 and TRBJ2-5, is DVKVTQSSRYLVKRTGEKVFLECVQDMDHENMFWYRQDPGLGLRLIYFSYDVKMKEKGDIPEGYSVSREKKERFSLILESASTNQTSMYLCASSPLGRGGKETQYFGPGTRLLVL.